The clone carrying this T cell receptor beta chain turned up a few times. Its target is unknown. Germline-derived CDR1 and CDR2 are MNHNY and SVGAGI (reference sequence). The germline V and J ends were trimmed by 4 bases and 3 bases, with 6 bases remaining between them. This CDR3 is 12 amino acids long. These data come from a study of T-cell reconstitution after alpha-beta-depleted transplantation in children. The study, taken as a whole, reports: After transplant, at about two months, alpha-beta T cells were reportedly derived from several hundred expanded graft clones. High day-60 TCRbeta diversity in some patients came from surviving recipient T cells and thymic progenitors. T-cell counts and diversity at one year post-transplant came mainly from newly produced T cells.

The library targeted TCRbeta and was prepared with unique molecular identifiers. MiXCR, applied by TCRdb to the PCR reads, yields one record per CDR3 protein. This table holds around 580,000 distinct CDR3 sequences, 20% to 30% found once. The sequence was obtained from a boy in the first two years of life with Wiskott-Aldrich syndrome, due to receive a stem cell transplant. The rearrangement joins TRBV6-6 to TRBJ1-1; D call uncertain. The sample here was PBMCs, taken before TCRalphabeta/CD19-depleted stem cell transplant. The CDR3, as DNA: TGTGCCAGCAGTTCGGATGACACTGAAGCTTTCTTT. Residues: CASSSDDTEAFF.